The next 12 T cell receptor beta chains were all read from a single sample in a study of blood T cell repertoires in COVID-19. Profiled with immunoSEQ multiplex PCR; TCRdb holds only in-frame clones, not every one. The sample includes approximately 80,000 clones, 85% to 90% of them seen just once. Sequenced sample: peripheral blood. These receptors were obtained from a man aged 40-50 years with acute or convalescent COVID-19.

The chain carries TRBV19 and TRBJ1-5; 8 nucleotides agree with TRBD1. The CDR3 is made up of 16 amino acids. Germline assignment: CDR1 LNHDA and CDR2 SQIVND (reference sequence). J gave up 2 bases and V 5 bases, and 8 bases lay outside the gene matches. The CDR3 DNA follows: TGTGCCAGTAGTTCCCGGACAGGGATGGGCAATCAGCCCCAGCATTTT. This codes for CASSSRTGMGNQPQHF.

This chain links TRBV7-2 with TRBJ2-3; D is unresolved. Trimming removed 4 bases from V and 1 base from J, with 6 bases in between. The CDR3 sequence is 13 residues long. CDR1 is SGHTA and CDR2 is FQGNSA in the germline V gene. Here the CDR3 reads CASSWSGTDTQYF. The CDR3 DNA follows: TGTGCCAGCAGCTGGTCGGGCACAGATACGCAGTATTTT.

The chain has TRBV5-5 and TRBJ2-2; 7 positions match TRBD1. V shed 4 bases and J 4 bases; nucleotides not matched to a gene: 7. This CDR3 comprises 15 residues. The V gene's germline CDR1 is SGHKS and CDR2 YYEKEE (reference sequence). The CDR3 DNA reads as TGTGCCAGCAGCCCGAGGGCAGGGGGCACCGGGGAGCTGTTTTTT. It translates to CASSPRAGGTGELFF.

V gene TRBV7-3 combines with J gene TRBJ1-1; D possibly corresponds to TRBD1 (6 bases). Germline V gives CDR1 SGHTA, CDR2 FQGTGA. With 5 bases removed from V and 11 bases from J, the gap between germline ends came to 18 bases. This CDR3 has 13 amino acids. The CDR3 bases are TGTGCCAGCAGCCCTATATGGGGGCAGCGGGCTTTCTTT. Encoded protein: CASSPIWGQRAFF. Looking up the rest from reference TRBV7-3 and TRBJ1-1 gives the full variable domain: GAGVSQTPSNKVTEKGKYVELRCDPISGHTALYWYRQSLGQGPEFLIYFQGTGAADDSGLPNDRFFAVRPEGSVSTLKIQRTERGDSAVYLCASSPIWGQRAFFGQGTRLTVV.

CDR3 DNA: TGTGCCAGCAGCTCCGGCAGGGGGAGCTACGAGCAGTACTTC. This sequence encodes CASSSGRGSYEQYF. The chain joins TRBV7-2 to TRBJ2-7, with 7 bases that match TRBD1. CDR1 and CDR2 (germline): SGHTA, FQGNSA. The ends lost 4 bases at V and 3 bases at J; junction bases unmatched: 6. The CDR3 loop spans 14 amino acids.

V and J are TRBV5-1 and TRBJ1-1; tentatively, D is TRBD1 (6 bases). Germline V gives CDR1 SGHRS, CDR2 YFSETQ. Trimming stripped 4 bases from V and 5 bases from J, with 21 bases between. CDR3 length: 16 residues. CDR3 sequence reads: CASSEIGTGLRTEAFF. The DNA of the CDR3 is TGCGCCAGCAGCGAAATAGGAACAGGGTTAAGGACTGAAGCTTTCTTT.

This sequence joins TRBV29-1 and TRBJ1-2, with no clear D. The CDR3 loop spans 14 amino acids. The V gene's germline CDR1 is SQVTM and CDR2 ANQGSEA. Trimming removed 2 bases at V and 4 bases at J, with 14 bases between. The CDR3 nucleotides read TGCAGCGTTGAATGGGGAGCAGGAGCCTATGGCTACACCTTC. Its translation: CSVEWGAGAYGYTF.

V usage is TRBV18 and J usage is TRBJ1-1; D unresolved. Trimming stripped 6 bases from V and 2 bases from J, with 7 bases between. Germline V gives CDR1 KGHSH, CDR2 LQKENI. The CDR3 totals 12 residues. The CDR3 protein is CASSLLNTEAFF. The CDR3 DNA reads TGTGCCAGCTCTCTTCTTAACACTGAAGCTTTCTTT. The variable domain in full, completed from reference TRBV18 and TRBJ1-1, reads NAGVMQNPRHLVRRRGQEARLRCSPMKGHSHVYWYRQLPEEGLKFMVYLQKENIIDESGMPKERFSAEFPKEGPSILRIQQVVRGDSAAYFCASSLLNTEAFFGQGTRLTVV.

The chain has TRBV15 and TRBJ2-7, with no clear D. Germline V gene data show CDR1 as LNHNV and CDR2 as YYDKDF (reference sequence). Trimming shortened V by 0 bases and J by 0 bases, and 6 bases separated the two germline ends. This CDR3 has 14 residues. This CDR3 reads CATSRDPSSYEQYF. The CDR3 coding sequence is TGTGCCACCAGCAGAGACCCCAGCTCCTACGAGCAGTACTTC.

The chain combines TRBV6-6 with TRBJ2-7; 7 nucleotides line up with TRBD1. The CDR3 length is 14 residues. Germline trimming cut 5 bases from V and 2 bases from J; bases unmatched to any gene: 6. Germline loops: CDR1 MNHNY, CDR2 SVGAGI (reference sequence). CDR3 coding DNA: TGTGCCAGCAGTAAGGGACAGATAACCTACGAGCAGTACTTC. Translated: CASSKGQITYEQYF.

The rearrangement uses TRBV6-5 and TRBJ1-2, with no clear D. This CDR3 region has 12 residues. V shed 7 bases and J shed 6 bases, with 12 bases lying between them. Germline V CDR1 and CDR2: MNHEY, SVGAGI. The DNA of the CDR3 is TGTGCCAGCACCGAAACAGTTAATGGCTACACCTTC. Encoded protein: CASTETVNGYTF.

The CDR3 coding sequence is TGCGCCAGCAGCCCCGGGGGGGCGGGGGAGACCCAGTACTTC. The encoded protein is CASSPGGAGETQYF. The genes are TRBV5-1 and TRBJ2-5; TRBD2 agrees at 8 bases. Trimming cost V 4 bases and J 5 bases; bases outside gene matches: 7. The CDR3 runs to 14 residues. Germline CDR1 and CDR2: SGHRS and YFSETQ. The full variable domain, in which reference TRBV5-1 and TRBJ2-5 provide the parts outside the CDR3, is KAGVTQTPRYLIKTRGQQVTLSCSPISGHRSVSWYQQTPGQGLQFLFEYFSETQRNKGNFPGRFSGRQFSNSRSEMNVSTLELGDSALYLCASSPGGAGETQYFGPGTRLLVL.